A single sample gave rise to the 32 T cell receptor beta chains below, sequenced in a study of cytomegalovirus exposure and HLA in healthy donors (dated by TCRdb to 2016 to 2017). The library was generated by the immunoSEQ multiplex PCR assay. The multiplex PCR relied on a mix of 60 forward primers for TCR Vbeta segments and 13 reverse primers for TCR Jbeta segments. Here the immuneACCESS table is served through TCRdb, limited to in-frame sequences with V and J called. Missing clones are a known gap in these copies; in checked studies unresolved V genes cover under half, and the rest lacks a known reason. The sample records 200,000 or so clones, approximately 88% of which are singletons. The top ten clones comprise 0.2% to 0.3% of the sample. Sample: PBMCs. All receptors derive from a boy aged 5-17 years in good health and CMV-seronegative.

This clone was detected once. V and J are TRBV15 and TRBJ2-1; no clear D. The CDR3 is 13 residues long. Trimming shortened V by 2 bases and J by 10 bases, and 12 bases separated the two germline ends. Germline V gene sequence: CDR1 LNHNV, CDR2 YYDKDF (reference sequence). The CDR3 region is CATSRLTTGEQFF. CDR3 DNA: TGTGCCACCAGCAGACTAACTACCGGGGAGCAGTTCTTC. The full variable domain, in which reference TRBV15 and TRBJ2-1 provide the parts outside the CDR3, is DAMVIQNPRYQVTQFGKPVTLSCSQTLNHNVMYWYQQKSSQAPKLLFHYYDKDFNNEADTPDNFQSRRPNTSFCFLDIRSPGLGDTAMYLCATSRLTTGEQFFGPGTRLTVL.

This clone was found once. The chain couples TRBV18 to TRBJ2-3; D may be TRBD2 (8 bases). The CDR3 is 15 amino acids. V dropped 4 bases and J dropped 4 bases, with 15 bases sitting between them. Germline V gene sequence: CDR1 KGHSH, CDR2 LQKENI. The CDR3 sequence is CASSLGTAGADTQYF. The CDR3 coding sequence is TGTGCCAGCTCACTCGGGACAGCGGGAGCAGATACGCAGTATTTT.

The chain carries TRBV29-1 and TRBJ2-7; no definite D call. CDR1 is SQVTM, CDR2 ANQGSEA, per germline. This CDR3 contains 15 residues. V gave up 5 bases and J gave up 2 bases, with 19 bases separating them. The CDR3 DNA reads as TGCAGCGTTATCCCCCACGCCGGGTTGACCTACGAGCAGTACTTC. Amino acid sequence: CSVIPHAGLTYEQYF.

The chain joins TRBV18 to TRBJ1-2; no clear D gene. The CDR3 is 15 residues long. Germline V gives CDR1 KGHSH, CDR2 LQKENI. Trimming took 3 bases from V and 8 from J, leaving 19 bases between them. Written as DNA, the CDR3 is TGTGCCAGCTCACCCGTCCCGAGGGCGGAGGCCGGCTACACCTTC. Translating gives CASSPVPRAEAGYTF.

This chain connects TRBV9 to TRBJ2-2; a possible D gene is TRBD1 (5 bases). Trimming cost V 0 bases and J 4 bases, with 10 bases left between them. The CDR3 contains 15 residues. CDR1 is SGDLS, CDR2 YYNGEE, per germline. CDR3 region: CASSVGGSATGELFF. The CDR3 DNA reads TGTGCCAGCAGCGTAGGGGGCAGTGCCACCGGGGAGCTGTTTTTT.

The genes are TRBV27 and TRBJ2-1, with 10 bases aligning to TRBD2. Germline-derived CDR1 and CDR2 are MNHEY and SMNVEV (reference sequence). V lost 2 bases and J lost 7; bases outside the gene matches: 11. This CDR3 comprises 17 residues. The DNA of the CDR3 is TGTGCCAGCAGTTTAGAACTCTTAGCGGGAGGAGGAAATGAGCAGTTCTTC. It specifies CASSLELLAGGGNEQFF.

The chain employs TRBV19 and TRBJ2-3; 10 bases agree with TRBD2. The germline V gene encodes CDR1 LNHDA and CDR2 SQIVND (reference sequence). J lost 5 bases, V lost 2 bases, and 4 bases had no gene match. The CDR3 is 15 residues long. In DNA form, the CDR3 reads TGTGCCAGTAGTATATCAGCGGGGGGGCTAGATACGCAGTATTTT. Amino acids: CASSISAGGLDTQYF.

This chain uses TRBV19 with TRBJ2-7, with D perhaps matching TRBD1 (5 bases). The CDR3 is 17 residues long. Germline V gives CDR1 LNHDA, CDR2 SQIVND (reference sequence). Trimming took 5 bases from V and 7 from J, leaving 27 bases between them. CDR3: CASSPAAPRVPRIEQYF. The CDR3 DNA sequence: TGTGCCAGTAGTCCGGCCGCCCCCAGGGTTCCGAGGATTGAGCAGTACTTC.

The chain uses TRBV28 and TRBJ2-7, with D tentatively TRBD1 (6 bases). CDR1 and CDR2 (germline): MDHEN, SYDVKM. The germline V and J ends were trimmed by 6 bases and 2 bases, with 14 bases remaining between them. The length of the CDR3 is 14 residues. The CDR3: CASRPQGSPYEQYF. The CDR3 DNA follows: TGTGCCAGCAGACCACAGGGAAGTCCCTACGAGCAGTACTTC.

The J gene is TRBJ2-7, the V gene TRBV13, with 9 bases aligning to TRBD1. The CDR3 has 15 residues. The germline CDR1 and CDR2 sequences are PRHDT and FYEKMQ (reference sequence). V trimming: 5 bases; J trimming: 5 bases; junction bases outside the gene matches: 10. In nucleotides, the CDR3 is TGTGCCAGCAGCGACCGGGACAGGGTCGTAGACGAGCAGTACTTC. Translated: CASSDRDRVVDEQYF.

The rearrangement joins TRBV20-1 to TRBJ1-2, with a tentative D call TRBD1 (5 bases). Germline CDR1 reads DFQATT; CDR2 reads SNEGSKA (reference sequence). The CDR3 consists of 11 residues. V was shortened by 6 bases and J by 1 base, with 6 bases between the two germline ends. The CDR3 sequence: CSAGGNYGYTF. CDR3 nucleotide sequence: TGCAGTGCCGGGGGTAACTATGGCTACACCTTC.

As for this clone: This same CDR3 is encoded by further DNA sequences in the sample. This chain connects TRBV7-8 to TRBJ1-2, with 7 bases aligning to TRBD1. The CDR3 spans 13 residues. Germline CDR1 and CDR2: SGHVS and FQNEAQ. After removal of 5 bases from V and 3 bases from J, the junction contained 3 bases not matched to a gene. CDR3 coding DNA: TGTGCCAGCAGCCTTGGGACAGACTATGGCTACACCTTC. It translates to CASSLGTDYGYTF.

The chain has TRBV7-6 and TRBJ2-1; 8 bases agree with TRBD2. J was trimmed by 3 bases and V by 5 bases; bases with no gene match: 6. The CDR3 totals 15 residues. CDR1 is SGHVS and CDR2 is FNYEAQ in the germline V gene. The CDR3 bases are TGTGCCAGCAGCGTTATAGCGGGGAACTACAATGAGCAGTTCTTC. This translates into CASSVIAGNYNEQFF.

Here the CDR3 reads CASSSRTGESYGYTF. DNA of the CDR3: TGTGCCAGCAGCTCCCGGACAGGGGAGAGCTATGGCTACACCTTC. The V call is TRBV7-2, the J call TRBJ1-2; TRBD1 agrees at 9 bases. This CDR3 spans 15 amino acids. Germline-derived CDR1 and CDR2 are SGHTA and FQGNSA. V shed 4 bases and J 4 bases; nucleotides not matched to a gene: 7.

The gene calls are TRBV4-1 and TRBJ2-1; 13 bases map to TRBD2. Germline V gene lookup returns CDR1 MGHRA and CDR2 YSYEKL. V trimming: 3 bases; J trimming: 5 bases; junction bases outside the gene matches: 4. This CDR3 spans 16 amino acids. This CDR3 is CASSQVGLAGDNEQFF. DNA for the CDR3: TGCGCCAGCAGCCAGGTTGGACTAGCGGGGGACAATGAGCAGTTCTTC.

The chain uses TRBV27 and TRBJ2-6, with a weak D call TRBD1 (6 bases). The germline V and J ends were trimmed by 5 bases and 4 bases, with 15 bases remaining between them. The CDR3 runs to 16 residues. Germline CDR1 is MNHEY and CDR2 is SMNVEV (reference sequence). This chain's CDR3 is CASSPNRVPGANVLTF. CDR3 bases: TGTGCCAGCAGTCCAAACAGGGTTCCCGGGGCCAACGTCCTGACTTTC.

J is TRBJ2-3 and V is TRBV5-1, with D possibly being TRBD1 (6 bases). V was pared by 0 bases and J by 7 bases, with 12 bases between. The CDR3 length is 14 residues. The V gene's germline CDR1 is SGHRS and CDR2 YFSETQ. The chain's CDR3 is CASSLGKRDNTQYF. DNA of the CDR3: TGCGCCAGCAGCTTGGGGAAAAGGGACAATACGCAGTATTTT. The whole variable domain, remainder taken from reference TRBV5-1 and TRBJ2-3, is KAGVTQTPRYLIKTRGQQVTLSCSPISGHRSVSWYQQTPGQGLQFLFEYFSETQRNKGNFPGRFSGRQFSNSRSEMNVSTLELGDSALYLCASSLGKRDNTQYFGPGTRLTVL.

V is TRBV6-5 and J is TRBJ2-5; 14 bases line up with TRBD2. This CDR3 comprises 15 residues. Unmatched junction bases numbered 11, after V lost 6 bases and J lost 11 bases. Germline assignment: CDR1 MNHEY and CDR2 SVGAGI. CDR3 amino acids: CASSPGTSGSKEQYF. CDR3 DNA sequence: TGTGCCAGCAGCCCCGGGACTAGCGGGAGTAAGGAGCAGTACTTC.

Only a few counts were recorded for this clone. The rearrangement joins TRBV5-6 to TRBJ2-7, with 10 nucleotides matching TRBD1. Losses at the gene ends were 1 base for V and 4 bases for J; bases not matched to a gene: 8. The CDR3 sequence is 16 residues long. The V gene's germline CDR1 is SGHDT and CDR2 YYEEEE. This chain's CDR3 is CASSLSGTGEIYEQYF. The CDR3 nucleotides are TGTGCCAGCAGCTTGTCCGGGACAGGGGAAATATACGAGCAGTACTTC.

V gene TRBV14 combines with J gene TRBJ1-2; D unresolved. The CDR3 consists of 12 residues. The V gene's germline CDR1 is SGHDN and CDR2 FVKESK. The germline V and J ends were trimmed by 3 bases and 4 bases, with 6 bases remaining between them. The CDR3 nucleotides are TGTGCCAGCAGCCAGACTTTCTATGGCTACACCTTC. It translates to CASSQTFYGYTF.

The chain couples TRBV28 to TRBJ1-2; D is unclear. The CDR3 totals 12 residues. Trimming stripped 3 bases from V and 6 bases from J, with 8 bases between. Germline-derived CDR1 and CDR2 are MDHEN and SYDVKM. CDR3 DNA: TGTGCCAGCAGTTTTACAGCTAATGGCTACACCTTC. This translates into CASSFTANGYTF.

This rearrangement joins TRBV27 to TRBJ1-5; 9 positions agree with TRBD1. With 2 bases clipped from V and 5 bases from J, the junction kept 7 bases outside the gene matches. Germline loops: CDR1 MNHEY, CDR2 SMNVEV (reference sequence). This CDR3 region has 16 residues. CDR3 DNA: TGTGCCAGCAGTTTAAACAGGGGGCACGGCGATCAGCCCCAGCATTTT. Its translation is CASSLNRGHGDQPQHF.

This chain links TRBV4-1 with TRBJ1-4; TRBD1 agrees at 9 bases. V gave up 2 bases and J gave up 6 bases; unmatched junction bases: 4. The CDR3 runs to 15 residues. The germline gives CDR1 MGHRA, CDR2 YSYEKL. CDR3 DNA: TGCGCCAGCAGCCAACCCGGGACAGGGTATGAAAAACTGTTTTTT. Translated: CASSQPGTGYEKLFF.

V usage is TRBV5-1 and J usage is TRBJ1-2, with D tentatively TRBD1 (6 bases). The V gene's germline CDR1 is SGHRS and CDR2 YFSETQ. V dropped 4 bases and J dropped 1 base, with 11 bases sitting between them. This CDR3 region has 14 residues. The CDR3 here is CASSPNRVNYGYTF. The CDR3 nucleotides are TGCGCCAGCAGCCCTAACAGGGTTAACTATGGCTACACCTTC.

This clone was found once. The rearrangement uses TRBV9 and TRBJ2-1; unclear D gene. V gave up 3 bases and J gave up 7 bases, with 11 bases separating them. CDR3 length: 13 residues. The germline V gene has CDR1 SGDLS and CDR2 YYNGEE. As DNA, the CDR3 is TGTGCCAGCAGCGGAAGTTCAGAAAATGAGCAGTTCTTC. Residues: CASSGSSENEQFF.

The CDR3 DNA follows: TGTGCCAGCAGCGTAGCTAATAGCTTAGTAGGAAATGAGCAGTTCTTC. It translates to CASSVANSLVGNEQFF. V usage is TRBV9 and J usage is TRBJ2-1; D is unclear. CDR3 size: 16 residues. Germline V gene lookup returns CDR1 SGDLS and CDR2 YYNGEE. V lost 0 bases, J lost 7 bases, and 17 bases lay in between.

The chain recombines TRBV6-4 with TRBJ2-3; D remains ambiguous. Germline assignment: CDR1 MRHNA and CDR2 SNTAGT. The CDR3 is made up of 12 amino acids. V shed 6 bases and J shed 1 base, with 5 bases lying between them. In nucleotides, the CDR3 is TGTGCCAGCAGCCCCGGCACAGATACGCAGTATTTT. Protein product: CASSPGTDTQYF.

The rearrangement links TRBV28 to TRBJ2-3; 7 nucleotides align to TRBD2. V lost 5 bases, J lost 2 bases, and 7 bases stayed unmatched. Germline V gives CDR1 MDHEN, CDR2 SYDVKM. There are 15 residues in the CDR3. The CDR3 region has the DNA TGTGCCAGCAGTGGGGGGGACGGCCACACAGATACGCAGTATTTT. Protein product: CASSGGDGHTDTQYF.

The chain carries TRBV18 and TRBJ1-6; D might be TRBD1 (5 bases). V was clipped by 6 bases and J by 9 bases, with 15 bases between them. CDR1 is KGHSH, CDR2 LQKENI, per germline. The CDR3 spans 14 residues. DNA for the CDR3: TGTGCCAGCTCCCCCACCGGCGGGGGTTCACCCCTCCACTTT. This encodes CASSPTGGGSPLHF.

The chain joins TRBV10-3 to TRBJ2-6; no clear D gene. The germline CDR1 and CDR2 sequences are ENHRY and SYGVKD. V was pared by 6 bases and J by 2 bases, with 14 bases between. This CDR3 contains 16 residues. The DNA of the CDR3 is TGTGCCATCAGCGCCCCTTCAGGTCCTGGGGCCAACGTCCTGACTTTC. Protein: CAISAPSGPGANVLTF.

The chain employs TRBV7-9 and TRBJ2-7; D gene ambiguous. Germline CDR1 reads SEHNR; CDR2 reads FQNEAQ (reference sequence). Trimming pared 5 bases from V and 3 bases from J, leaving 5 bases between. This CDR3 has 11 amino acids. This chain's CDR3 is CASSLNYEQYF. CDR3 nucleotides: TGTGCCAGCAGCCTAAACTACGAGCAGTACTTC.

The chain joins TRBV6-1 to TRBJ1-6, with 8 bases aligning to TRBD1. This CDR3 has 17 residues. With 2 bases clipped from V and 0 bases from J, the junction kept 3 bases outside the gene matches. CDR1 is MNHNS, CDR2 SASEGT, per germline. CDR3 DNA sequence: TGTGCCAGCAGTGAACAGGGGGCACCCTCCTATAATTCACCCCTCCACTTT. This translates into CASSEQGAPSYNSPLHF.